Sequencing of this T cell receptor beta chain was carried out in a study of beta chain features in type 1 diabetes. The sample holds a few counts of this clone. The antigen is not known. CD4+ naive, central memory, regulatory and stem cell-like memory cells were sorted via CD45RO/CCR7/CD25/CD127/CD95/CD27. Trimming took off 3 bases at V and 8 bases at J, with 13 bases between the two ends. Germline CDR1 is LGHNA and CDR2 is YSLEER. CDR3 size: 13 residues. Of the isolated RNA, all was reverse transcribed, and so the sequenced material was expressed TCRB transcripts. The table came from immunoSEQ multiplex PCR; TCRdb's copy has only in-frame clones and leaves some out. There are 250,000 to 350,000 clones in the sample; approximately 16% occur only once, and less than 0.02% lies in the top ten. Whole-study results and caveats: There was a moderate but significant shortening of TCRB CDR3s in all four CD4+ subsets of Type 1 diabetes patients.

The chain has TRBV4-3 and TRBJ1-2; the D gene is possibly TRBD1 (5 bases). The TCR originated in a young man with type 1 diabetes. Sample: naive CD4+ T cells from blood. The CDR3 reads CASSQDPGRGYTF. In DNA, the CDR3 is TGCGCCAGCAGCCAGGACCCAGGGAGGGGCTACACCTTC.